This T cell receptor beta chain derives from a study of monozygotic twins with inflammatory bowel disease. Regarding the study as a whole: There was no way to distinguish the different T cell subtypes. IBD patients shared fewer clonotypes with other individuals than healthy twins, especially patients with disease activity signs.

To note about this clonotype: What it binds is unknown.

For each CDR3 protein, TCRdb gives one entry from its re-call of the 5' RACE reads, without DNA. The sample holds 150,000 or so distinct CDR3 sequences. Looked up from germline, CDR1 is KGHDR and CDR2 is SFDVKD. The CDR3 is 14 residues long. The clonotype comes from a human donor with ulcerative colitis or Crohn's disease, or a healthy co-twin of an affected twin (not recorded which). The chain combines TRBV24-1 with TRBJ2-1; TCRdb outputs TRBD2, but without DNA this stays unchecked. Specimen: blood. CDR3 protein: CATSFSGTYNEQFF.